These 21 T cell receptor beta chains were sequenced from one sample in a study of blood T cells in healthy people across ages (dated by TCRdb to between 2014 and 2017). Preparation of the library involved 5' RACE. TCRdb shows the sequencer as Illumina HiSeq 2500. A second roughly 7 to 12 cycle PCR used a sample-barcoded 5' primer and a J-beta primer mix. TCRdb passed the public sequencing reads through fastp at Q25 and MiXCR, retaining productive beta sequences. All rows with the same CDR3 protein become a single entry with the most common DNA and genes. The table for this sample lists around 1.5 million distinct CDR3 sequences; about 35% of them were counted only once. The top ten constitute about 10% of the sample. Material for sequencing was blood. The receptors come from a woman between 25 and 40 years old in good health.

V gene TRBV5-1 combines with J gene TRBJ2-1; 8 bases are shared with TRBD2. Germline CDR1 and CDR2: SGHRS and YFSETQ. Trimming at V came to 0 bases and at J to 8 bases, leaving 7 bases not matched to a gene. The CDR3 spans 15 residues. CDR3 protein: CASSLGAGLAHEQFF. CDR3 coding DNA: TGCGCCAGCAGCTTGGGCGCCGGACTAGCCCATGAGCAGTTCTTC.

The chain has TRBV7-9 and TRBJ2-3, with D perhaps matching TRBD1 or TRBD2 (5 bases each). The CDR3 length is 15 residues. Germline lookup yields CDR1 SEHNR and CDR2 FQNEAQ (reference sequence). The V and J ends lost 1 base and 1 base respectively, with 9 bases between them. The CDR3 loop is CASSLVGDGTDTQYF. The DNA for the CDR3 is TGTGCCAGCAGCTTAGTGGGGGATGGCACAGATACGCAGTATTTT. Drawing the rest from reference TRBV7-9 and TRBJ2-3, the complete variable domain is DTGVSQNPRHKITKRGQNVTFRCDPISEHNRLYWYRQTLGQGPEFLTYFQNEAQLEKSRLLSDRFSAERPKGSFSTLEIQRTEQGDSAMYLCASSLVGDGTDTQYFGPGTRLTVL.

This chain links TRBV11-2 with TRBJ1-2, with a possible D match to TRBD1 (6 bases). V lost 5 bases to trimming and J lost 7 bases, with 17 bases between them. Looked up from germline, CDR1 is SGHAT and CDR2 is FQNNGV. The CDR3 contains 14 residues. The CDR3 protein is CASSPGRQVGGYTF. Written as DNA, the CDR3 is TGTGCCAGCAGCCCCGGGCGACAGGTCGGTGGCTACACCTTC.

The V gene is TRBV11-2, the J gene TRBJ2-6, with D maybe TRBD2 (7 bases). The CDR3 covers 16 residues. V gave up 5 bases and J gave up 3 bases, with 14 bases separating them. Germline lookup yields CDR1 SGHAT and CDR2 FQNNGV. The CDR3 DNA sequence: TGTGCCAGCAGCCCAAGGGGGGGCGGTGGGGCCAACGTCCTGACTTTC. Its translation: CASSPRGGGGANVLTF. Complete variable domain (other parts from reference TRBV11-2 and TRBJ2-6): EAGVAQSPRYKIIEKRQSVAFWCNPISGHATLYWYQQILGQGPKLLIQFQNNGVVDDSQLPKDRFSAERLKGVDSTLKIQPAKLEDSAVYLCASSPRGGGGANVLTFGAGSRLTVL.

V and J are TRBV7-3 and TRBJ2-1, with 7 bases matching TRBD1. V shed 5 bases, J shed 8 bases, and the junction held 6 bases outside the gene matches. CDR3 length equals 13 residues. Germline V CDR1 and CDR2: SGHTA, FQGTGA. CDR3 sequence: CASSETGYDEQFF. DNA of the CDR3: TGTGCCAGCAGCGAGACAGGGTACGATGAGCAGTTCTTC.

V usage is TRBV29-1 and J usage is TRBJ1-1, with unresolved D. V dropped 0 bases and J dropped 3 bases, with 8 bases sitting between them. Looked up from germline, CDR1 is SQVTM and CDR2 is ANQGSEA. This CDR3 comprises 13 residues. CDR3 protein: CSVEERLDTEAFF. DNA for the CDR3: TGCAGCGTTGAAGAGAGGCTGGACACTGAAGCTTTCTTT.

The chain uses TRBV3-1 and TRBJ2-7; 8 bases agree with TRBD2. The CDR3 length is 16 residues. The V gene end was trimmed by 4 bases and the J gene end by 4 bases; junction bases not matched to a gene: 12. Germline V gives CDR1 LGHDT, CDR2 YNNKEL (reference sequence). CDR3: CASSLTTSGGEYEQYF. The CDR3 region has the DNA TGTGCCAGCAGCCTAACAACTAGCGGCGGGGAATACGAGCAGTACTTC.

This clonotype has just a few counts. The CDR3 DNA reads as TGTGCCACCAGCAAGCATCCGCGAGGAGCGGGAGGATCAGATACGCAGTATTTT. It yields the protein CATSKHPRGAGGSDTQYF. The V and J genes are TRBV15 and TRBJ2-3, with 9 bases that match TRBD2. V gave up 4 bases and J gave up 4 bases; unmatched junction bases: 15. CDR1 is LNHNV and CDR2 is YYDKDF in the germline V gene (reference sequence). There are 18 residues in the CDR3.

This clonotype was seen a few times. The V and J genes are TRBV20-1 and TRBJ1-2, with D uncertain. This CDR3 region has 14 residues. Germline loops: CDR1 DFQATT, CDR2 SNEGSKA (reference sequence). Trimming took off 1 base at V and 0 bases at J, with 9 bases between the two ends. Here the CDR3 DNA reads TGCAGTGCTAGAGTTCTCCATGCTAACTATGGCTACACCTTC. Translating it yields CSARVLHANYGYTF.

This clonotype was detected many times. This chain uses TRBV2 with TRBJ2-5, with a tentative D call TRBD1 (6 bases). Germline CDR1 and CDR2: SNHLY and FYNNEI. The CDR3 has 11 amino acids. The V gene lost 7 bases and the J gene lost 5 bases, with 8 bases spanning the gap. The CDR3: CASIQGETQYF. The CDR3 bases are TGTGCCAGCATCCAGGGGGAGACCCAGTACTTC. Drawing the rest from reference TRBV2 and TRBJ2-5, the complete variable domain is EPEVTQTPSHQVTQMGQEVILRCVPISNHLYFYWYRQILGQKVEFLVSFYNNEISEKSEIFDDQFSVERPDGSNFTLKIRSTKLEDSAMYFCASIQGETQYFGPGTRLLVL.

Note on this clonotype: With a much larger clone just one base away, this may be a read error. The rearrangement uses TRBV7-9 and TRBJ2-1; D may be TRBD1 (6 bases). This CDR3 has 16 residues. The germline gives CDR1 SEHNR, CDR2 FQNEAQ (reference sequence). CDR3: CASSALTGQFFNERFF. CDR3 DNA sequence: TGTGCCAGCAGCGCCCTAACGGGACAATTTTTCAATGAGCGGTTCTTC.

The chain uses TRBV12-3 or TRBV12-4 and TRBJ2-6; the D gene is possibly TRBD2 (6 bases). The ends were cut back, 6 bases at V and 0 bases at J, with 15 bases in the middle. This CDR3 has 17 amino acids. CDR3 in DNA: TGTGCCAGCAGGGAGCGGGCCAAGAGCTCTGGGGCCAACGTCCTGACTTTC. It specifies CASRERAKSSGANVLTF.

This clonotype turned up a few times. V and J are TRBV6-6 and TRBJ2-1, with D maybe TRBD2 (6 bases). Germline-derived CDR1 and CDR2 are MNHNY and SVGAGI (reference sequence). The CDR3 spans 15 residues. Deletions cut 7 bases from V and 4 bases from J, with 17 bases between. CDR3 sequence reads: CASTFDTGGYNEQFF. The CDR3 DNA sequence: TGTGCCAGCACCTTTGACACCGGGGGATACAATGAGCAGTTCTTC.

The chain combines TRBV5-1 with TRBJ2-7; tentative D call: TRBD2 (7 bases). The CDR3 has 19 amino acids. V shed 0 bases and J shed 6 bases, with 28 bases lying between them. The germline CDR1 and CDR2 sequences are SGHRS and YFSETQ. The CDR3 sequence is CASSLEAGAILPLRGEQYF. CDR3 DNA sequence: TGCGCCAGCAGCTTGGAGGCGGGGGCCATATTGCCACTACGGGGCGAGCAGTACTTC.

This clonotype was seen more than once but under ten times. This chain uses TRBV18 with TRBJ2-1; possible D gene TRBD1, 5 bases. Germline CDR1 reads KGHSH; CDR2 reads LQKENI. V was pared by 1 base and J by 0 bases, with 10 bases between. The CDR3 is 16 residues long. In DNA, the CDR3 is TGTGCCAGCTCACCACGGACAAAGAGCTCCTACAATGAGCAGTTCTTC. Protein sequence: CASSPRTKSSYNEQFF.

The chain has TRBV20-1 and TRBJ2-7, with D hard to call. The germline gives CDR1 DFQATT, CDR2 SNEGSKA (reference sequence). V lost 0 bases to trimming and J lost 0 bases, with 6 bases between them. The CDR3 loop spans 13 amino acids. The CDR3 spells CSARDANSYEQYF. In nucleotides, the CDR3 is TGCAGTGCTAGAGATGCTAACTCCTACGAGCAGTACTTC.

The CDR3, as DNA: TGTGCCAGCAGCCAAGATCTAGCGGGGGAGGGGTTGGAGACCCAGTACTTC. Amino acids: CASSQDLAGEGLETQYF. The chain joins TRBV3-1 to TRBJ2-5; 10 bases are shared with TRBD2. Germline trimming cut 0 bases from V and 5 bases from J; bases unmatched to any gene: 9. Germline V lookup: CDR1 LGHDT, CDR2 YNNKEL (reference sequence). The CDR3 loop spans 17 amino acids.

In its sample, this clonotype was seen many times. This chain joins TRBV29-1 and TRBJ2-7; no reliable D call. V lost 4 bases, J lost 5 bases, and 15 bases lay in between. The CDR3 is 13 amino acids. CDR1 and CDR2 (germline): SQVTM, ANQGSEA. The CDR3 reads CSVVLRLVDEQYF. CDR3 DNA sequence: TGCAGCGTTGTCCTGAGGCTCGTTGACGAGCAGTACTTC.

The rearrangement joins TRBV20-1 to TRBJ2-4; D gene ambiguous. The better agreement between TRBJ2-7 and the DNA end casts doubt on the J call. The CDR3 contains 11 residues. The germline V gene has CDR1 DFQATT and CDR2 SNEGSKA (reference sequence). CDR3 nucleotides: TGCAGCCCGAGGCCTTTTAACGAGCAGTACTTC. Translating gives CSPRPFNEQYF.

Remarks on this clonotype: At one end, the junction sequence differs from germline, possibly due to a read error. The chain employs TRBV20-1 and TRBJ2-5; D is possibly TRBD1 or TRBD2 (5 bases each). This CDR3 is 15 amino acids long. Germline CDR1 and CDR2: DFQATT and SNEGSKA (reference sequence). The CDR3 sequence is CSASPGPTYQEIQYF. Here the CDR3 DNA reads TGCAGTGCTAGTCCGGGACCGACGTACCAAGAGATCCAGTACTTC.

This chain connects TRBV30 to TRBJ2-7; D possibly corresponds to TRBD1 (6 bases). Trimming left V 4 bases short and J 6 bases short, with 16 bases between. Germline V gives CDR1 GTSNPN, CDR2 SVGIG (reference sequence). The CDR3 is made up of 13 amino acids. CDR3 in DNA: TGTGCCTGGAAACAGGGTAGAAGAGTCGAGCAGTACTTC. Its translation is CAWKQGRRVEQYF.